These T cell receptor beta chains were read from a single sample in a study of T cell clones after liver transplantation. TCRdb's table, derived via immunoSEQ multiplex PCR, lists solely in-frame clones and lacks some. Here the sample spans some 15,000 clones, roughly 91% being singletons. The sample in question was CD8+ T cells from blood, obtained before liver transplant. The receptor source for this set is a human donor who received a liver transplant. The conserved cysteine and the conserved F or W are not part of the CDR3 here.

TRBV19	TRBJ2-3	ATQEGTRDTQY
TRBV7-9	TRBJ1-1	ASSLSLVAF
TRBV6-5	TRBJ1-2	ASSYGDGYT
TRBV15	TRBJ2-3	ATSRPGQMGGDTQY
TRBV27	TRBJ2-2	ASCKNTGELF
TRBV11-2	TRBJ2-1	ASSRTGNSYNEQF
TRBV16	TRBJ2-4	ASTPDSSAKNIQY
TRBV5-1	.	ASSLRTSGSGEQY
TRBV7-9	TRBJ2-7	ASSLRGQGVDEQY
TRBV19	TRBJ1-1	ASSIAPGTEAF
TRBV4-3	TRBJ2-7	ASSQEFRSYEQY
TRBV9	TRBJ2-5	ASSVAHGGVVETQY
TRBV2	TRBJ1-4	ASSGGSLHATNEKLF